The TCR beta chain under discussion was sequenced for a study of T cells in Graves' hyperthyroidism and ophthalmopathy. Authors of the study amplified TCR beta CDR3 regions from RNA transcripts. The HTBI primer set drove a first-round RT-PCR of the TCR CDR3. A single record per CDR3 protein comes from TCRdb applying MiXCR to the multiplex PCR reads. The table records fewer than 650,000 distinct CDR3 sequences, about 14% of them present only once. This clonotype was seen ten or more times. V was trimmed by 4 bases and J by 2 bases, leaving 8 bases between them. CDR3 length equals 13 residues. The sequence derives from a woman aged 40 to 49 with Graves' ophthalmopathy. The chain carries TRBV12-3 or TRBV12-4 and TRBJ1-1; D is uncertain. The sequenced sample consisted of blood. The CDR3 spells CASSYTLNTEAFF. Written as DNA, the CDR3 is TGTGCCAGCAGTTATACCCTAAACACTGAAGCTTTCTTT.